The T cell receptor beta chain under discussion was sequenced for a study of cytomegalovirus exposure and HLA in healthy donors. The PCR had 60 Vbeta and 13 Jbeta primers. The method was immunoSEQ multiplex PCR; TCRdb's version includes in-frame clones alone and lacks a portion of them. The data show roughly 180,000 clones, around 75% seen once. This receptor was identified in a female donor in good health and CMV-seronegative. Sequenced input: PBMCs.

CDR3 DNA: TGCAGCGGAGAAGACAGGGACATAGAGACCCAGTACTTC. It encodes CSGEDRDIETQYF. The chain has TRBV29-1 and TRBJ2-5; 7 bases fit TRBD1. J gave up 4 bases and V 7 bases, and 9 bases lay outside the gene matches. This CDR3 contains 13 residues. Germline loops: CDR1 SQVTM, CDR2 ANQGSEA.